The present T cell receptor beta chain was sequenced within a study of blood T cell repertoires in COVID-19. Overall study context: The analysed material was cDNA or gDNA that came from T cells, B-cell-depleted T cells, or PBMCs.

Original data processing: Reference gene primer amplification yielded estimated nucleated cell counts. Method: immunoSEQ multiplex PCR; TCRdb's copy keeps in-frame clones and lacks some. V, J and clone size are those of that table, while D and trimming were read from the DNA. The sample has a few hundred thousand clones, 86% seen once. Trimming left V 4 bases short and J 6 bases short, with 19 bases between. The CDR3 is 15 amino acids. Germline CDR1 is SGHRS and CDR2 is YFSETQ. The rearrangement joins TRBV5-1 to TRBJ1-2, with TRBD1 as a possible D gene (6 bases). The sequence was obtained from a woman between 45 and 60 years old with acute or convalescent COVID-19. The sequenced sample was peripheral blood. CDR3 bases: TGCGCCAGCAGCGCCGAACAGGGTAAGGGCGATGGCTACACCTTC. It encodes CASSAEQGKGDGYTF.